The entry below describes one T cell receptor beta chain. Its antigen remains unidentified. Base qualities were left out, and no much larger clone turns up one base away. This entry belongs to a study of blood T cell repertoires in COVID-19 (dated by TCRdb to about 2020). Regarding the study in general: Samples from collaborators originated in the United States, Italy and Spain and spanned both the acute and convalescent phases of COVID-19. The prospective study material was composed of cDNA or gDNA derived from T cells, B-cell-depleted T cells, or PBMCs. Deeply sampled blood TCRbeta repertoires from subjects exposed to, actively infected with, or recovered from COVID-19 were included in the dataset. A freely available public database, intended as a resource for researchers studying the immune response to SARS-CoV-2, is where the repertoires were released. Samples came from the ongoing ImmuneRACE study (first 160 participants) plus 1,254 subjects from 6 global collaborators. A de-identified subject ID, COVID-19 status, age in years and sex were almost always included in the sample metadata. Where available, HLA class I and class II types were obtained from metadata supplied by the sample provider rather than from assay-based typing.

Here is what the overall study found, with its caveats: Clinical and demographic metadata were provided uncurated, with the amount varying by source and participant.

Enrolling through a virtual design, the prospective study's participants ranged in age from roughly 18 to 95 years and lived across about two dozen United States geographic areas. Cohort assignment in the prospective study relied on participant-reported clinical history from a screening survey and a study questionnaire. Exposed participants had been in contact with someone with a PCR-confirmed or clinician-diagnosed COVID-19 case within 2 weeks of study entry. In the prospective study, whole blood, serum and a nasopharyngeal or oropharyngeal swab were collected from each participant by mobile phlebotomists. Participants in the prospective study had the option to provide additional blood draws and questionnaires over an approximately 2-month period. Before DNA extraction, prospective study blood samples were shipped either frozen or at room temperature. TCRbeta CDR3 regions were amplified from genomic DNA using the immunoSEQ Assay, a bias-controlled multiplex PCR. The paper's data handling went like this. The number of nucleated cells in each sample was estimated from the amplification of reference gene primers within the assay. To quantify the absolute abundance of each unique TCRbeta CDR3 rearrangement, sequence reads were collapsed and filtered. Productive Simpson clonality was computed per sample as the square root of Simpson's diversity index over productive rearrangements. Sourced from immuneACCESS, this table was stored by TCRdb with only in-frame sequences that have V and J called. A share of the clones is absent; for the studies checked, an unresolved V gene accounts for under half, and the remainder has no known explanation. V, J and clone size reflect that table, while D and trimming were determined from the DNA. For this sample there are 250,000 or so clones; around 90% appear just once. Of the sample, about 2.9% falls within the top ten clones.

Looking up the germline V gene yields CDR1 SGHRS and CDR2 YFSETQ. Unmatched junction bases come to 6, with V trimmed by 2 bases and J by 1 base. The CDR3 holds 17 amino acids from the cysteine to the phenylalanine. The retained sequence is limited to the CDR3, 51 bases, with the frame set at the first base. The clonotype was recovered from a woman between 35 and 50 years old who had been exposed to COVID-19. Sequencing was carried out using PBMCs or T cells enriched from blood (not recorded which). The rearranged chain carries TRBV5-1 and TRBJ2-3, and TRBD2 matches 11 of the central bases. The DNA sequence is given as TGCGCCAGCAGCTTTACGACTAGCGGGGACCGCACAGATACGCAGTATTTT. Translation gives CASSFTTSGDRTDTQYF.